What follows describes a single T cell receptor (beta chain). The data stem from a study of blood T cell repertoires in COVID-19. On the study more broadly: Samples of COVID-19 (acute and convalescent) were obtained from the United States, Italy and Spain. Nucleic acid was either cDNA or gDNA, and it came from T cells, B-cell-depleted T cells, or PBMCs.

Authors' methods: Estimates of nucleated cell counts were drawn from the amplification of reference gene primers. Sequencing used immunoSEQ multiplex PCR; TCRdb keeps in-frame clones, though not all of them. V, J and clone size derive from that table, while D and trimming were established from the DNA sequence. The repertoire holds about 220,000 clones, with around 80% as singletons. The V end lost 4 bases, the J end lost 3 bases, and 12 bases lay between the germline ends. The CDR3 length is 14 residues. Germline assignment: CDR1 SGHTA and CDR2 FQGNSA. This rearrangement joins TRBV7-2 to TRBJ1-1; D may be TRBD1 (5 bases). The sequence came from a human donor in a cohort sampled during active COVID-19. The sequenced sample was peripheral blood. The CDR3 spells CASSWALRDTEAFF. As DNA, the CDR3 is TGTGCCAGCAGCTGGGCGCTCAGGGACACTGAAGCTTTCTTT.